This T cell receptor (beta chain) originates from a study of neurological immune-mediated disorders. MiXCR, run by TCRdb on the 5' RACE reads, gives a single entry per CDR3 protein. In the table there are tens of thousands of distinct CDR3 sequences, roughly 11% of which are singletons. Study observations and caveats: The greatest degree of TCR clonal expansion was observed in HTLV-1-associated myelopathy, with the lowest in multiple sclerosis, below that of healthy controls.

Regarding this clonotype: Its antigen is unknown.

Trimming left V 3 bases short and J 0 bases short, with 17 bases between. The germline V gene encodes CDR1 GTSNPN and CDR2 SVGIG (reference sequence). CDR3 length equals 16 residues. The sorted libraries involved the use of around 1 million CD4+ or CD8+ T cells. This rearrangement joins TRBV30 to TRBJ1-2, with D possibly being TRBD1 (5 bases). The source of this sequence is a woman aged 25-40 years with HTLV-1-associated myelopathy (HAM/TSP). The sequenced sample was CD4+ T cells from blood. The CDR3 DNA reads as TGTGCCTGGAGCCACGGGGGGGGAGGCTCTAACTATGGCTACACCTTC. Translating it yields CAWSHGGGGSNYGYTF.